This TCR beta chain came from a study of T cell responses to AZD1222 COVID-19 vaccine. On the study more broadly: Second-dose intervals of approximately 4 or approximately 12 weeks were pooled.

Note on this clone: Its antigen is not known.

CDR3 length: 13 residues. CDR1 is SGDLS and CDR2 is YYNGEE in the germline V gene. Deletions cut 0 bases from V and 8 bases from J, with 10 bases between. Profiled with immunoSEQ multiplex PCR; TCRdb holds only in-frame clones, not every one. This sample has about 140,000 clones, with roughly 92% found just once. Study conclusions and caveats: Spike-specific TCRs gained breadth and depth after people received two AZD1222 doses. White British ancestry dominated among donors, who included more females, and clonal diversity was possibly underestimated. AZD1222 recipients seropositive at baseline numbered only 6 or 7.

This chain links TRBV9 with TRBJ2-3, with D possibly TRBD1 on 6 matching bases. The source is an adult in good health. Sample: peripheral blood, taken on day 0 of AZD1222 vaccination. The CDR3 loop is CASSVAEGGTQYF. DNA of the CDR3: TGTGCCAGCAGCGTAGCCGAAGGGGGTACGCAGTATTTT. The whole variable domain, remainder taken from reference TRBV9 and TRBJ2-3, is DSGVTQTPKHLITATGQRVTLRCSPRSGDLSVYWYQQSLDQGLQFLIQYYNGEERAKGNILERFSAQQFPDLHSELNLSSLELGDSALYFCASSVAEGGTQYFGPGTRLTVL.